This TCR beta chain derives from a study of T cells after yellow fever vaccination. Study conclusions and caveats: After the booster, 96% of CD4 and more than 75% of CD8 primary-response clones were re-detected.

Each CDR3 protein is one row after TCRdb ran MiXCR on the 5' RACE reads. The table has a few hundred thousand distinct CDR3 sequences, less than 20% seen once. Note on this clonotype: The antigen remains unidentified.

The clonotype originates from a man in his late teens or twenties who received the YFV17D yellow fever vaccine. Sequences were derived from PBMCs, sampled about 5 days after the first yellow fever vaccination.

This CDR3 reads CASSYEGVGELFF. In DNA form, the CDR3 reads TGTGCCAGCAGTTACGAGGGGGTCGGGGAGCTGTTTTTT. This chain uses TRBV6-2 or TRBV6-3 with TRBJ2-2; D is perhaps TRBD1 (6 bases). V lost 2 bases and J 7 bases, leaving 8 bases between the germline ends. The CDR3 is 13 amino acids. Germline V CDR1 and CDR2: MNHEY, SVGEGT.